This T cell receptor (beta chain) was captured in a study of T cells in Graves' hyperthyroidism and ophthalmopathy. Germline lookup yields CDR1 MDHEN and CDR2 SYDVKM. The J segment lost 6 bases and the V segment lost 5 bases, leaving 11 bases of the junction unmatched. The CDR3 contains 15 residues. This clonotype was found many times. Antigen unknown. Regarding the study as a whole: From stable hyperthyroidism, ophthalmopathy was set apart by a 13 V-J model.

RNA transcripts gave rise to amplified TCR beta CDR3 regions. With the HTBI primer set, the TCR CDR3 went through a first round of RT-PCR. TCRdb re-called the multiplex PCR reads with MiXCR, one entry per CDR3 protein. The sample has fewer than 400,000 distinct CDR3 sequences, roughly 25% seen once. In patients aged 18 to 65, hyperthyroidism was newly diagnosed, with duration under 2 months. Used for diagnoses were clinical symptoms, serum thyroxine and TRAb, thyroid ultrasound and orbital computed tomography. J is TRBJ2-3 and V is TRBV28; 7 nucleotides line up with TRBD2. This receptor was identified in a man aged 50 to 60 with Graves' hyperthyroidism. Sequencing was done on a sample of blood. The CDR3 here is CASSITAGVGDTQYF. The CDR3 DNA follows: TGTGCCAGCAGTATAACGGCGGGAGTCGGGGATACGCAGTATTTT. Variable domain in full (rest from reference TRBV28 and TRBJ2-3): DVKVTQSSRYLVKRTGEKVFLECVQDMDHENMFWYRQDPGLGLRLIYFSYDVKMKEKGDIPEGYSVSREKKERFSLILESASTNQTSMYLCASSITAGVGDTQYFGPGTRLTVL.